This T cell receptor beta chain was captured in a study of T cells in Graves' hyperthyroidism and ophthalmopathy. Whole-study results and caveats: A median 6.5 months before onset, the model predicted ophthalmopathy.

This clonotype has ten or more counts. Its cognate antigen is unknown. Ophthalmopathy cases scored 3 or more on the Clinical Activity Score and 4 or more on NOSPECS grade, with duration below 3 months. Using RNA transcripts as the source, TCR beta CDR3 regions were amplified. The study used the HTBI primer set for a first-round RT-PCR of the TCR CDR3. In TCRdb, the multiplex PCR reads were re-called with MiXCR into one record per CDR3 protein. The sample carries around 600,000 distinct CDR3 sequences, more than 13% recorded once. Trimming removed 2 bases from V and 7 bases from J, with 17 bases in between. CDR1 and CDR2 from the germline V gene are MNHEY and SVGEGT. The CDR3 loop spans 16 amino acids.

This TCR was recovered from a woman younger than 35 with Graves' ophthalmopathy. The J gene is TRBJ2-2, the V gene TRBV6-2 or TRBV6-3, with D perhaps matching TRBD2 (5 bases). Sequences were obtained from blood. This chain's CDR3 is CASSYTTTPRYGELFF. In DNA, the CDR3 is TGTGCCAGCAGTTACACGACTACCCCGAGATACGGGGAGCTGTTTTTT.